This TCR beta chain was found in a study of blood T cell repertoires in COVID-19. Looking at the study overall: Acute and convalescent COVID-19 specimens originated in the United States, Italy and Spain. PBMCs, B-cell-depleted T cells, or T cells provided the cDNA or gDNA that made up the material.

TCRdb keeps only in-frame clones here, not all; method: immunoSEQ multiplex PCR. The table lists around 94,000 clones, 60% to 80% of them singletons. The V and J ends lost 6 bases and 3 bases respectively, with 8 bases between them. The CDR3 covers 12 residues. The germline gives CDR1 WSHSY, CDR2 SAAADI. The chain combines TRBV10-2 with TRBJ1-2, with a tentative D call TRBD1 (5 bases). The receptor comes from a man aged 55 to 70 with active or convalescent COVID-19. Specimen: peripheral blood. CDR3 bases: TGCGCCAGCAGCAGGGATGACTATGGCTACACCTTC. Translating gives CASSRDDYGYTF.